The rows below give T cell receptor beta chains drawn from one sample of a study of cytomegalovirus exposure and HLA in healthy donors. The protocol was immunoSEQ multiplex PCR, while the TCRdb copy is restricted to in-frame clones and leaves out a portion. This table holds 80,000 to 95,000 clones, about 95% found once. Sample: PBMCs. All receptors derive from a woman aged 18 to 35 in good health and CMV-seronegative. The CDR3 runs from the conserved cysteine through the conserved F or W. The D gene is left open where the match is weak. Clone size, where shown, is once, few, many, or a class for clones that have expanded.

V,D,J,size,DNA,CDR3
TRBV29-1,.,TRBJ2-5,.,TGCAGCGTTGGGACACCTCCTTTGAGCTATCAAGAGACCCAGTACTTC,CSVGTPPLSYQETQYF
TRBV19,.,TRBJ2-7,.,TGTGCCAGTAGTATATCTCCCACCGGGACTGGGAATTACGAGCAGTACTTC,CASSISPTGTGNYEQYF
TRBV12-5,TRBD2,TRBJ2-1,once,TGTGCTAGTGGTATGATAGCGGGAGGACCCTACAATGAGCAGTTCTTC,CASGMIAGGPYNEQFF
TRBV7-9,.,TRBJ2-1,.,TGTGCCAGCAGCTTAGTCGGGAGAATCTACAATGAGCAGTTCTTC,CASSLVGRIYNEQFF
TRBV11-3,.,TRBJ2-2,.,TGTGCCAGCTCCCCAGGAGGTAACACCGGGGAGCTGTTTTTT,CASSPGGNTGELFF
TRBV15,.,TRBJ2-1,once,TGTGCCACCAGCTCGGACTCAAGCTCCTACAATGAGCAGTTCTTC,CATSSDSSSYNEQFF
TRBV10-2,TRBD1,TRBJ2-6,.,TGCGCCACCACGGACAGGGGCGTCTTCCTAGACTCTGGGGCCAACGTCCTGACTTTC,CATTDRGVFLDSGANVLTF
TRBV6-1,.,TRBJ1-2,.,TGTGCCAGCAGTGGATGGGGGGAGATACTCTATGGCTACACCTTC,CASSGWGEILYGYTF
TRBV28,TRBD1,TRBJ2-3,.,TGTGCCAGCAAATGGACAGGCCCAGATACGCAGTATTTT,CASKWTGPDTQYF
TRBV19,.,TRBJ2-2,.,TGTGCCAGTAGTATATTCGGGACTGGGAACACCGGGGAGCTGTTTTTT,CASSIFGTGNTGELFF
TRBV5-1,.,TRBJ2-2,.,TGCGCCAGCAGCTTGATTCCAACGGCCGGGGAGCTGTTTTTT,CASSLIPTAGELFF
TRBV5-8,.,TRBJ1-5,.,TGTGCCAGCAGCTTGGAGGCAGGGAATCAGCCCCAGCATTTT,CASSLEAGNQPQHF
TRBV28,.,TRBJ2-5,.,TGTGCCAGCAGTTTCTTGGGGGGACAGCAAGAGACCCAGTACTTC,CASSFLGGQQETQYF
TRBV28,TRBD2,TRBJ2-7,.,TGTGCCAGCAGTTTATTAGCGGGCTCTTATACCCACGAGCAGTACTTC,CASSLLAGSYTHEQYF
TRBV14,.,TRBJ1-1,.,TGTGCCAGCAGCCAATACATGGGACTCCGCGGGAACACTGAAGCTTTCTTT,CASSQYMGLRGNTEAFF
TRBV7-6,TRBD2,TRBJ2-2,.,TGTGCCAGCAGCGCAAGGACTAGCGGGGGCACCGGGGAGCTGTTTTTT,CASSARTSGGTGELFF
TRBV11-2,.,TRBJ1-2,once,TGTGCCAGCAGCCGTCCTACTTCTGGGGGGACGTATGGCTACACCTTC,CASSRPTSGGTYGYTF
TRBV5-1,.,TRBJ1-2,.,TGCGCCAGCTCTTTCTCTCAGACAGCTAACTATGGCTACACCTTC,CASSFSQTANYGYTF
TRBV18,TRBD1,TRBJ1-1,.,TGTGCCAGCTCGCCCTTACAGGGGGGACCGAGCACTGAAGCTTTCTTT,CASSPLQGGPSTEAFF
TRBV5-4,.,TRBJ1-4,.,TGTGCCAGCAGCTTGACTCAGGCAGCCGGTAATGAAAAACTGTTTTTT,CASSLTQAAGNEKLFF
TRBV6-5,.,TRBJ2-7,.,TGTGCCAGCAGCGAAAGACTAGTAATGGGGGAGCAGTACTTC,CASSERLVMGEQYF
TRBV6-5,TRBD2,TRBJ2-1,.,TGTGCCAGCCGAGGACTAGCGGGAGCTAGACAGTTCTTC,CASRGLAGARQFF
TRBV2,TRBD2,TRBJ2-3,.,TGTGCCAGCAGTGGGGGGAGGACTAGCTACACAGATACGCAGTATTTT,CASSGGRTSYTDTQYF
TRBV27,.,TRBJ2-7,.,TGTGCCAGCAGTCTAGGCGGGCCGGCGGAGCACTACGAGCAGTACTTC,CASSLGGPAEHYEQYF
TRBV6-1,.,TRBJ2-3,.,TGTGCCAGCAGTGACTTCCCAGTGTTTCCCGCCACAGATACGCAGTATTTT,CASSDFPVFPATDTQYF
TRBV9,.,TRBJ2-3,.,TGTGCCAGCAGTGTGGTGGGGGGGGGCCCAGATACGCAGTATTTT,CASSVVGGGPDTQYF
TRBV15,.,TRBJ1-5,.,TGTGCCACCAGCAGAGATTCTTATGGTTACTCCCAGCATTTT,CATSRDSYGYSQHF
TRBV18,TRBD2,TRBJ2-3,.,TGTGCCAGCTCACCATGGGCTAGCGGGGGAACAGATACGCAGTATTTT,CASSPWASGGTDTQYF
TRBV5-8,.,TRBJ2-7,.,TGTGCCAGCAGCCAGAGGCCAGCGGAGCGTACGAAGCAGTACTTC,CASSQRPAERTKQYF
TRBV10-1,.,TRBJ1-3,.,TGCGCCAGCAGTGAAGACTATTCTGGAAACACCATATATTTT,CASSEDYSGNTIYF
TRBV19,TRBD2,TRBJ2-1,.,TGTGCCAGTATGGGCGGGAGCTCCTACAATGAGCAGTTCTTC,CASMGGSSYNEQFF
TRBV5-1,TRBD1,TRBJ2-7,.,TGCGCCAGCAGCCCGGGACAGGGTAGCTACGAGCAGTACTTC,CASSPGQGSYEQYF
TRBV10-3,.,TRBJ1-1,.,TGTGCCATCAGCGGCGGTAGCACTGAAGCTTTCTTT,CAISGGSTEAFF
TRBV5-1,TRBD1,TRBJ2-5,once,TGCGCCAGCAGCGCCATTGGGACAGTACAAGAGACCCAGTACTTC,CASSAIGTVQETQYF
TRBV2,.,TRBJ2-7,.,TGTGCCAGCACACAGGTCCTCTCCTACGAGCAGTACTTC,CASTQVLSYEQYF
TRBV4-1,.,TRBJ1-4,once,TGCGCCAGCAGCCATGGAGGGCTTAATGAAAAACTGTTTTTT,CASSHGGLNEKLFF
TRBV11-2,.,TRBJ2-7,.,TGTGCCAGCAGTCGGGAACCCTACGAGCAGTACTTC,CASSREPYEQYF
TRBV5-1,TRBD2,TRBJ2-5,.,TGCGCCAGCAGAGAAGCGGGAGCATACCAAGAGACCCAGTACTTC,CASREAGAYQETQYF
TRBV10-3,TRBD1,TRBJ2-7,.,TGTGCCATCAGTGAGTCCGACAGGGGTGCGGGTGAGCAGTACTTC,CAISESDRGAGEQYF
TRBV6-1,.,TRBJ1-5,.,TGTGCGGCCAAACCGGGGGGGGATCAGCCCCAGCATTTT,CAAKPGGDQPQHF
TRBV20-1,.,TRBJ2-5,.,TGCAGTGCTAGGGTTCGGGAGACCCAGTACTTC,CSARVRETQYF
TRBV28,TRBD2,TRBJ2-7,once,TGTGCCAGCAACCTTAGCGGGACGGGTGAGCAGTACTTC,CASNLSGTGEQYF
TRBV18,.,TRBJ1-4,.,TGTGCCAGCTCACCACGTAGTGAAAAACTGTTTTTT,CASSPRSEKLFF
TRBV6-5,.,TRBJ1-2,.,TGTGCCAGCAGTTACGAGGGCGATGGCTACACCTTC,CASSYEGDGYTF
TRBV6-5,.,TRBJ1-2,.,TGTGCCAGCAGTTACGCATTCGCAGGCGGCTACACCTTC,CASSYAFAGGYTF
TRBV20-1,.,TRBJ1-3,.,TGCAGTGCCGGTTTTGGTAACACCATATATTTT,CSAGFGNTIYF
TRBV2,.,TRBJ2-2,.,TGTGCCAGCTCGGGGGTCGACACCGGGGAGCTGTTTTTT,CASSGVDTGELFF